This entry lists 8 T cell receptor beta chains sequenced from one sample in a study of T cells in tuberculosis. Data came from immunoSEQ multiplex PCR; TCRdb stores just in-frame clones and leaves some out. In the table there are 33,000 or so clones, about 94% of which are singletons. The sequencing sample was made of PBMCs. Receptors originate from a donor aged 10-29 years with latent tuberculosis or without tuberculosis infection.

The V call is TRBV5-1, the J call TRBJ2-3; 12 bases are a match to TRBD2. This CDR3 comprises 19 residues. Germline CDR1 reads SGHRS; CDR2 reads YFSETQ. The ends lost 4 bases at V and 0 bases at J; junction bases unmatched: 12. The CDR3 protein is CASSPVFATSGSSTDTQYF. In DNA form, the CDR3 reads TGCGCCAGCAGCCCGGTATTCGCGACTAGCGGGAGTAGCACAGATACGCAGTATTTT.

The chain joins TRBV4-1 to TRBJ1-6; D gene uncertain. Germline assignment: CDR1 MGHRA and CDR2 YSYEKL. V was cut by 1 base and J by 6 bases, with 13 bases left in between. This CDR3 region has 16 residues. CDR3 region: CASSQGGGKGNSPLHF. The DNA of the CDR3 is TGCGCCAGCAGCCAAGGTGGAGGGAAAGGTAATTCACCCCTCCACTTT.

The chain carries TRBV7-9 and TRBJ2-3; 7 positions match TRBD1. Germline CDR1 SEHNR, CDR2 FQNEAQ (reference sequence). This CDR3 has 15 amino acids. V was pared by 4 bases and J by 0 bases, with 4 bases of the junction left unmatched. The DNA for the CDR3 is TGTGCCAGCAGCTCCCGGGACAGTAGCACAGATACGCAGTATTTT. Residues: CASSSRDSSTDTQYF.

CDR3 region: CASSPRRGNTEAFF. The CDR3 coding sequence is TGTGCCAGTAGTCCTCGAAGGGGGAACACTGAAGCTTTCTTT. The rearrangement links TRBV19 to TRBJ1-1, with TRBD1 as a possible D gene (5 bases). Germline V lookup: CDR1 LNHDA, CDR2 SQIVND (reference sequence). This CDR3 has 14 amino acids. Trimming pared 5 bases from V and 1 base from J, leaving 11 bases between.

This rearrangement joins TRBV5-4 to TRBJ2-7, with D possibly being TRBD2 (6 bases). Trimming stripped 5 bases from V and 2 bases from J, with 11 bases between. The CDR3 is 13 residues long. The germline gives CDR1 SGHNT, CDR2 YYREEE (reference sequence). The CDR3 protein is CASSGGTTYEQYF. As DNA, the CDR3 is TGTGCCAGCAGTGGGGGGACGACCTACGAGCAGTACTTC.

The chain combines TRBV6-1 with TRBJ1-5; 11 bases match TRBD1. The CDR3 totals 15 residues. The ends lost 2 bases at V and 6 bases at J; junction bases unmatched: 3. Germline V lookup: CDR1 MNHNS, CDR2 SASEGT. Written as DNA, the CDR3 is TGTGCCAGCAGTGAAATAGGGACAGGGGGTCAGCCCCAGCATTTT. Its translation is CASSEIGTGGQPQHF.

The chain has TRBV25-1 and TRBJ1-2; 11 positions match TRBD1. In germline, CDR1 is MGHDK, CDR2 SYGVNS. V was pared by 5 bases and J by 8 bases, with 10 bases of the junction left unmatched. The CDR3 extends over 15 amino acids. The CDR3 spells CASSPFGQGALGYTF. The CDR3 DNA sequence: TGTGCCAGCAGTCCTTTCGGACAGGGGGCGCTCGGCTACACCTTC.

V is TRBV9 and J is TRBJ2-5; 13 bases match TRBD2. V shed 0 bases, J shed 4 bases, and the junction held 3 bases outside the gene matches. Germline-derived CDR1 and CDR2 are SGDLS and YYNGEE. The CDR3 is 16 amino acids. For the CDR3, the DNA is TGTGCCAGCAGCGTAGCAGGACTAGCGGGGGTAGAGACCCAGTACTTC. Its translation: CASSVAGLAGVETQYF.